This TCR beta chain is drawn from a study of cytomegalovirus exposure and HLA in healthy donors. Study in general: Tens of millions of unique TCRs from HLA-typed donors made up an early data release. Study-wide points: A later analysis linked a missense variant in DCLRE1C to the trimming of TCR beta V and J genes.

PCR employed 60 Vbeta and 13 Jbeta primers. Assay: immunoSEQ multiplex PCR; the TCRdb copy retains only in-frame clones and omits some. The sample yields 110,000 or so clones, 75% to 90% seen once. This clone was counted only a few times. The antigen remains unidentified. The CDR3 length is 17 residues. The germline V and J ends were trimmed by 2 bases and 0 bases, with 11 bases remaining between them. Per germline, CDR1 SEHNR and CDR2 FQNEAQ (reference sequence). The TCR sequence derives from a man aged 25 to 40 in good health and CMV-seropositive. Material: PBMCs. This chain connects TRBV7-9 to TRBJ1-6; D remains ambiguous. The CDR3 DNA reads TGTGCCAGCAGCTTAAACGGTTCTCCCTCCTATAATTCACCCCTCCACTTT. It yields the protein CASSLNGSPSYNSPLHF.